This T cell receptor (beta chain) was captured by sequencing in a study of lymphopenia after photon versus proton radiotherapy. Libraries were prepared by immunoSEQ multiplex PCR; TCRdb keeps only in-frame clonotypes and omits some of them. The sample lists several thousand clones; around 90% were seen once. This clone appeared once. Its antigen is unidentified. Notes on the study in general: Only patients who died were analyzed for survival; proton advantage is unproven. Oligoclonal CD8+ Temra expansion after nadir drove photon patients' diversity drop. Relative stability marked proton patients; photon patients lost diversity and naive cells.

The germline V gene has CDR1 SGHNT and CDR2 YENEEA. CDR3 length: 16 residues. V was trimmed by 0 bases and J by 1 base, leaving 12 bases between them. The clonotype originates from a man of 80 years or more with cholangiocarcinoma. The source material was peripheral blood, sampled from a patient treated with photon-based radiotherapy. The V and J genes are TRBV11-3 and TRBJ1-1; tentatively, D is TRBD1 (5 bases). The CDR3 sequence: CASSLDRGGPNTEAFF. The CDR3 nucleotides are TGTGCCAGCAGCTTAGATCGGGGCGGCCCGAACACTGAAGCTTTCTTT.